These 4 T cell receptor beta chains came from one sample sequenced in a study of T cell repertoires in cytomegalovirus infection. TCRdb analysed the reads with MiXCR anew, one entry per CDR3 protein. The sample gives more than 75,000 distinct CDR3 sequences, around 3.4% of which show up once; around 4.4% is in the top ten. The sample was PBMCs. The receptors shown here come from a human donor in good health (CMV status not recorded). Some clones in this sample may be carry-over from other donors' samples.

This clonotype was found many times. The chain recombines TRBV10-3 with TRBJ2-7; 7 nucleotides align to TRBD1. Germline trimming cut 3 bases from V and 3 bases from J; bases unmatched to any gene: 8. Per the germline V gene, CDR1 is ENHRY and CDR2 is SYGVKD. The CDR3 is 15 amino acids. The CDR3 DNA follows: TGTGCCATCAGTGAAGACAGGGACGTAAACTACGAGCAGTACTTC. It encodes CAISEDRDVNYEQYF.

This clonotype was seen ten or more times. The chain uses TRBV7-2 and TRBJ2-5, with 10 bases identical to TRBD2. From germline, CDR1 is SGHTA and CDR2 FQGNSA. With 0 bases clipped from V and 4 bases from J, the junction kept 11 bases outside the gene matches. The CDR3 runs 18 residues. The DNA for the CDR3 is TGTGCCAGCAGCTTAGCGTTTTCACTAGCGGGGAGCCTAGAGACCCAGTACTTC. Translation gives CASSLAFSLAGSLETQYF.

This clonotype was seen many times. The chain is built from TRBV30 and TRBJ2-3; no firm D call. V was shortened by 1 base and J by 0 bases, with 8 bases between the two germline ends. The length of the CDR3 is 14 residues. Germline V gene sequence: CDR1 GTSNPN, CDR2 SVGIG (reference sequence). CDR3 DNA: TGTGCCTGGAGTGATGGCACCAGCACAGATACGCAGTATTTT. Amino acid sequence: CAWSDGTSTDTQYF.

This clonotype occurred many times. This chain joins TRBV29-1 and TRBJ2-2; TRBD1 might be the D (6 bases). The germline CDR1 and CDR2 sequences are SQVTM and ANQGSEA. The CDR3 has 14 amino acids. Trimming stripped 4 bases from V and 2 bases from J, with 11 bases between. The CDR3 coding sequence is TGCAGCGTTGGTTCAGGGGTTAACACCGGGGAGCTGTTTTTT. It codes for CSVGSGVNTGELFF.